This entry lists 16 T cell receptor beta chains sequenced from one sample in a study of CD8 T cells in Susac syndrome. RNA totalling roughly 0.5 to 1 ug underwent reverse transcription with random hexamers. TCRdb processed the immunoSEQ multiplex PCR reads anew with MiXCR; each CDR3 protein has one entry. The table has about 140,000 distinct CDR3 sequences, about 95% seen once; the top ten hold about 0.11%. The material sequenced was CD4+ T cells from PBMCs. These receptors originate from a human donor with multiple sclerosis.

J is TRBJ1-2 and V is TRBV5-4; the match to TRBD1 covers 9 bases. After removal of 0 bases from V and 6 bases from J, the junction contained 6 bases not matched to a gene. The CDR3 is 15 residues long. Germline CDR1 is SGHNT and CDR2 is YYREEE (reference sequence). The CDR3 is CASSLGDRELNGYTF. The CDR3 coding sequence is TGTGCCAGCAGCTTGGGGGACAGGGAACTGAATGGCTACACCTTC.

The rearrangement joins TRBV18 to TRBJ2-5; no clear D gene. The CDR3 consists of 12 residues. CDR1 is KGHSH and CDR2 is LQKENI in the germline V gene. V lost 2 bases to trimming and J lost 4 bases, with 5 bases between them. CDR3 nucleotide sequence: TGTGCCAGCTCACCAGGGTTAGAGACCCAGTACTTC. Translated, it gives CASSPGLETQYF.

This clonotype was observed once. CDR3 nucleotide sequence: TGTGCCACCAGTGGAACATACAATGAGCAGTTCTTC. Its protein is CATSGTYNEQFF. The J gene is TRBJ2-1, the V gene TRBV24-1; D call uncertain. The CDR3 runs 12 residues. Trimming took off 5 bases at V and 4 bases at J, with 5 bases between the two ends. Germline values: CDR1 KGHDR, CDR2 SFDVKD.

With regard to this clonotype: At one of its ends the junction is not consistent with the germline gene, which may arise from a read error. The V gene is TRBV29-1, the J gene TRBJ1-4, with a possible D match to TRBD1 (6 bases). This CDR3 comprises 11 residues. The germline CDR1 and CDR2 sequences are SQVTM and ANQGSEA. The DNA for the CDR3 is TGCAGCGTCGAAGGGGGGGAAAAACTGTTTTTT. Its translation is CSVEGGEKLFF.

V and J are TRBV7-9 and TRBJ2-3; no clear D gene. CDR1 is SEHNR and CDR2 is FQNEAQ in the germline V gene (reference sequence). CDR3 length: 12 amino acids. Trimming removed 10 bases at V and 3 bases at J, with 11 bases between. CDR3 sequence reads: CATLGWTDTQYF. In DNA form, the CDR3 reads TGTGCCACCCTTGGATGGACAGATACGCAGTATTTT. Using reference TRBV7-9 and TRBJ2-3 for the parts outside the CDR3, the full variable domain is DTGVSQNPRHKITKRGQNVTFRCDPISEHNRLYWYRQTLGQGPEFLTYFQNEAQLEKSRLLSDRFSAERPKGSFSTLEIQRTEQGDSAMYLCATLGWTDTQYFGPGTRLTVL.

The genes are TRBV4-3 and TRBJ2-5; D may match TRBD1 or TRBD2 (5 bases each). The CDR3 runs 16 residues. Trimming removed 4 bases at V and 0 bases at J, with 15 bases between. Germline CDR1 is LGHNA and CDR2 is YSLEER. CDR3 protein: CASSLRGPSYQETQYF. CDR3 coding DNA: TGCGCCAGCAGCCTCCGGGGCCCATCGTACCAAGAGACCCAGTACTTC.

The CDR3 is CATRPGAMTGELFF. In nucleotides, the CDR3 is TGTGCCACCAGGCCAGGAGCTATGACCGGGGAGCTGTTTTTT. The chain combines TRBV24-1 with TRBJ2-2; D remains ambiguous. Germline V gene lookup returns CDR1 KGHDR and CDR2 SFDVKD. The V gene lost 7 bases and the J gene lost 5 bases, with 13 bases spanning the gap. The CDR3 has 14 residues.

The chain has TRBV5-1 and TRBJ2-7; no clear D gene. CDR1 is SGHRS and CDR2 is YFSETQ in the germline V gene. This CDR3 contains 14 residues. Trimming stripped 4 bases from V and 0 bases from J, with 11 bases between. Here the CDR3 DNA reads TGCGCCAGCAGCCGGACGCGAAGCTCCTACGAGCAGTACTTC. Translating gives CASSRTRSSYEQYF.

V and J are TRBV12-3 or TRBV12-4 and TRBJ2-7, with 9 bases aligning to TRBD2. The CDR3 has 18 residues. The V gene end was trimmed by 4 bases and the J gene end by 0 bases; junction bases not matched to a gene: 13. CDR3 sequence reads: CASSSRRGLAGSSYEQYF. DNA for the CDR3: TGTGCCAGCAGTTCCCGACGTGGGCTAGCGGGGAGCTCCTACGAGCAGTACTTC.

The gene calls are TRBV10-3 and TRBJ1-1; D is uncertain. V was shortened by 4 bases and J by 4 bases, with 10 bases between the two germline ends. This CDR3 contains 13 residues. Germline CDR1 and CDR2: ENHRY and SYGVKD. The CDR3 sequence: CAISGGSGTEAFF. DNA for the CDR3: TGTGCCATCAGTGGGGGATCGGGCACTGAAGCTTTCTTT.

The chain uses TRBV27 and TRBJ2-3; D uncertain. The V gene's germline CDR1 is MNHEY and CDR2 SMNVEV (reference sequence). V was clipped by 0 bases and J by 0 bases, with 7 bases between them. CDR3 length: 15 residues. The CDR3 region has the DNA TGTGCCAGCAGTTTATCGCGCAGGAGCACAGATACGCAGTATTTT. It is translated as CASSLSRRSTDTQYF.

The genes are TRBV5-1 and TRBJ2-4; maybe TRBD1 (5 bases). This CDR3 has 14 residues. V was shortened by 5 bases and J by 0 bases, with 9 bases between the two germline ends. The germline gives CDR1 SGHRS, CDR2 YFSETQ. The CDR3 DNA reads as TGCGCCAGCAGGGACACTTTAGCCAAAAACATTCAGTACTTC. Translating gives CASRDTLAKNIQYF.

This chain links TRBV7-6 with TRBJ2-2; unclear D gene. V lost 1 base and J lost 4, with 10 bases in between. Germline-derived CDR1 and CDR2 are SGHVS and FNYEAQ. The CDR3 runs to 15 residues. The CDR3 DNA reads TGTGCCAGCAGCTTAGGTTCTCCCCCCACCGGGGAGCTGTTTTTT. The encoded protein is CASSLGSPPTGELFF.

This clonotype has only one observation. The chain couples TRBV3-1 to TRBJ2-7; no reliable D call. Germline V lookup: CDR1 LGHDT, CDR2 YNNKEL (reference sequence). The CDR3 loop spans 16 amino acids. Trimming stripped 3 bases from V and 2 bases from J, with 17 bases between. The CDR3 DNA reads as TGTGCCAGCAGCCACCTCACCGTAGACGTTACCTACGAGCAGTACTTC. Its translation: CASSHLTVDVTYEQYF.

The CDR3 sequence: CASSFLGSTEAFF. The CDR3 DNA reads TGTGCCAGCAGTTTTTTGGGAAGCACTGAAGCTTTCTTT. The chain carries TRBV12-3 or TRBV12-4 and TRBJ1-1; D is unclear. This CDR3 spans 13 amino acids. The ends were cut back, 3 bases at V and 4 bases at J, with 9 bases in the middle.

The chain joins TRBV2 to TRBJ2-1; D remains ambiguous. CDR1 and CDR2 (germline): SNHLY, FYNNEI. The CDR3 has 13 amino acids. Trimming removed 6 bases at V and 6 bases at J, with 12 bases between. The CDR3, as DNA: TGTGCCAGCAGAAGTGGGGAAGGCAATGAGCAGTTCTTC. This sequence encodes CASRSGEGNEQFF.